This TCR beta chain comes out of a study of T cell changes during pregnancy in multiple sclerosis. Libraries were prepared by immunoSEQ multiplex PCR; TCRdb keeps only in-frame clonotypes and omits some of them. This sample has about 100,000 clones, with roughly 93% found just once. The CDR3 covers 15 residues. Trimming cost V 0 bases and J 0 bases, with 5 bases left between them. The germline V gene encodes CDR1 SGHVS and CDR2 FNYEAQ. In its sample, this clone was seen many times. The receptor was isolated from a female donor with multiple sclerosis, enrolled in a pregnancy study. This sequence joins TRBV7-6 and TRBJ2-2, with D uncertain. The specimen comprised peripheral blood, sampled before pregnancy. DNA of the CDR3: TGTGCCAGCAGCTTAGCCAGTTCGAACACCGGGGAGCTGTTTTTT. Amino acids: CASSLASSNTGELFF.